This T cell receptor beta chain was sequenced in a study of cytotoxic CD8 clonotypes in ibrutinib-treated CLL. General study points: While tracking circulating CD8+ T-cell counts, baseline clonality exceeded that of age-matched healthy donors. Collection times varied between progressing and sustained-remission patients.

The V and J ends lost 5 bases and 5 bases respectively, with 24 bases between them. Germline V lookup: CDR1 LNHDA, CDR2 SQIVND (reference sequence). This CDR3 spans 17 amino acids. TCRdb keeps only in-frame clones here, not all; method: immunoSEQ multiplex PCR. Found here are a few hundred thousand clones, about three quarters of them singletons; the top ten hold 15%. In the case of this clone: Its specificity is unknown.

This TCR was sampled from a human donor with chronic lymphocytic leukemia. The starting material was PBMCs, obtained after 24 months of ibrutinib treatment. The J gene is TRBJ2-5, the V gene TRBV19, with D possibly being TRBD1 or TRBD2 (5 bases each). The CDR3 reads CASSPTPTGPFEETQYF. The DNA of the CDR3 is TGTGCCAGTAGTCCAACCCCCACGGGGCCCTTTGAGGAGACCCAGTACTTC.